The rows below give T cell receptor beta chains drawn from one sample of a study of blood T cell repertoires in COVID-19. Using immunoSEQ multiplex PCR, the repertoire was profiled, and TCRdb retains in-frame clones only, with some absent. The sample has about 260,000 clones, approximately 80% seen once. Sequencing was performed on peripheral blood. Source of these receptors: a human donor in a cohort sampled during active COVID-19. The CDR3 runs from the conserved cysteine through the conserved F or W. Each record gives: CDR3 DNA, CDR3 protein, clone size, D gene, J gene, V gene. D genes are given only for firm matches. The size of a clone is reported for some rows only, either as once, few or many, or as a class for expanded clones.

CDR3nt: TGTGCCAGCAGCTTGACAGGGCGTCAGATCGAGCAGTACTTC
CDR3aa: CASSLTGRQIEQYF
abundance: few
d_gene: TRBD1
j_gene: TRBJ2-7
v_gene: TRBV11-1

CDR3nt: TGTGCCAGCAGGGACTCAAGTGCAACTAATGAAAAACTGTTTTTT
CDR3aa: CASRDSSATNEKLFF
abundance: .
d_gene: .
j_gene: TRBJ1-4
v_gene: TRBV5-4

CDR3nt: TGCGCCAGCAGCCTCTTCTCCGGAGGAGCCTACGAGCAGTACTTC
CDR3aa: CASSLFSGGAYEQYF
abundance: .
d_gene: .
j_gene: TRBJ2-7
v_gene: TRBV5-1

CDR3nt: TGTGCCAGCCTCCGGGACAGGGTTGGCGAGCAGTACTTC
CDR3aa: CASLRDRVGEQYF
abundance: few
d_gene: TRBD1
j_gene: TRBJ2-7
v_gene: TRBV28

CDR3nt: TGTGCCAGCAGTTACACCGTCGGGGAGCAGTACTTC
CDR3aa: CASSYTVGEQYF
abundance: .
d_gene: .
j_gene: TRBJ2-7
v_gene: TRBV6-2/TRBV6-3

CDR3nt: TGTGCCAGCAGTTTACCTAGGGACAGCTATGGCTACACCTTC
CDR3aa: CASSLPRDSYGYTF
abundance: .
d_gene: TRBD1
j_gene: TRBJ1-2
v_gene: TRBV28

CDR3nt: TGTGCCACCCAGGCTCGACGCGGGGAGCTGTTTTTT
CDR3aa: CATQARRGELFF
abundance: few
d_gene: .
j_gene: TRBJ2-2
v_gene: TRBV15

CDR3nt: TGTGCCAGCAGCTTAAAACTAGCGGGAGGGAATGAGCAGTTCTTC
CDR3aa: CASSLKLAGGNEQFF
abundance: .
d_gene: TRBD2
j_gene: TRBJ2-1
v_gene: TRBV7-9

CDR3nt: TGTGCCAGCAGCACCCGGACTAGCGGGGCCTGGGAGGGTGCCAAAAACATTCAGTACTTC
CDR3aa: CASSTRTSGAWEGAKNIQYF
abundance: .
d_gene: TRBD2
j_gene: TRBJ2-4
v_gene: TRBV13

CDR3nt: TGTGCCACCAGCAGGACCGGGACAGGGGCCTACGAGCAGTACTTC
CDR3aa: CATSRTGTGAYEQYF
abundance: .
d_gene: TRBD1
j_gene: TRBJ2-7
v_gene: TRBV15

CDR3nt: TGCAGCGTTGTGGGCCCCGGCTCTGGAAACACCATATATTTT
CDR3aa: CSVVGPGSGNTIYF
abundance: few
d_gene: .
j_gene: TRBJ1-3
v_gene: TRBV29-1

CDR3nt: TGTGCCAGTAACTGGGGGACAGGGGGGTTCGCAGAGACCCAGTACTTC
CDR3aa: CASNWGTGGFAETQYF
abundance: .
d_gene: TRBD1
j_gene: TRBJ2-5
v_gene: TRBV19

CDR3nt: TGTGCTAGCAGCAGGATACAGGGGTCGACCGGGGAGCTGTTTTTT
CDR3aa: CASSRIQGSTGELFF
abundance: .
d_gene: TRBD1
j_gene: TRBJ2-2
v_gene: TRBV7-7

CDR3nt: TGTGCCAGCATGATGGGGACAGCTCAGCCCCAGCATTTT
CDR3aa: CASMMGTAQPQHF
abundance: .
d_gene: TRBD1
j_gene: TRBJ1-5
v_gene: TRBV28

CDR3nt: TGTGCCAGCAGCGTGGGACTCCCAACAGGGACCCAGTACTTC
CDR3aa: CASSVGLPTGTQYF
abundance: .
d_gene: .
j_gene: TRBJ2-5
v_gene: TRBV9

CDR3nt: TGTGCCAGCAGCCGTTTATACGAGCAGTACTTC
CDR3aa: CASSRLYEQYF
abundance: few
d_gene: .
j_gene: TRBJ2-7
v_gene: TRBV11-2

CDR3nt: TGTGCCAGCACCCGTGGGAGGAAAGGCACAGATACGCAGTATTTT
CDR3aa: CASTRGRKGTDTQYF
abundance: .
d_gene: .
j_gene: TRBJ2-3
v_gene: TRBV6-5

CDR3nt: TGTGCCAGCTTGTTCGGGACAGGGGCCCCTGGCACTGAAGCTTTCTTT
CDR3aa: CASLFGTGAPGTEAFF
abundance: .
d_gene: TRBD1
j_gene: TRBJ1-1
v_gene: TRBV5-8

CDR3nt: TGTGCCAGCAGCTTAATGCGGCCCTCTTTGAGAGATACGCAGTATTTT
CDR3aa: CASSLMRPSLRDTQYF
abundance: .
d_gene: .
j_gene: TRBJ2-3
v_gene: TRBV13

CDR3nt: TGTGCCAGCAGTTTAACCCCCCAGGGGTATTCACCCCTCCACTTT
CDR3aa: CASSLTPQGYSPLHF
abundance: once
d_gene: .
j_gene: TRBJ1-6
v_gene: TRBV28

CDR3nt: TGTGCCAGCAGCTTGGATGAGGGGGCCGGATCACCCCTCCACTTT
CDR3aa: CASSLDEGAGSPLHF
abundance: .
d_gene: TRBD1
j_gene: TRBJ1-6
v_gene: TRBV5-4

CDR3nt: TGTGCCAGCAGCTTCGAGGCAGAAACTAGAAACACCATATATTTT
CDR3aa: CASSFEAETRNTIYF
abundance: .
d_gene: .
j_gene: TRBJ1-3
v_gene: TRBV7-9

CDR3nt: TGCGCCAGCAGCCTACAGGGAGAAGTCATGAATTCACCCCTCCACTTT
CDR3aa: CASSLQGEVMNSPLHF
abundance: .
d_gene: .
j_gene: TRBJ1-6
v_gene: TRBV4-1

CDR3nt: TGTGCCAGCAGTCCAGGGACTGACCCGGGAAACATTCAGTACTTC
CDR3aa: CASSPGTDPGNIQYF
abundance: .
d_gene: .
j_gene: TRBJ2-4
v_gene: TRBV28

CDR3nt: TGCGCCAGCAGTCAATTGGGGGGGCCCGGCAATCAGCCCCAGCATTTT
CDR3aa: CASSQLGGPGNQPQHF
abundance: .
d_gene: .
j_gene: TRBJ1-5
v_gene: TRBV23-1

CDR3nt: TGTGCCAGCAGCCTGGGACAGCACTACGAGCAGTACTTC
CDR3aa: CASSLGQHYEQYF
abundance: few
d_gene: TRBD1
j_gene: TRBJ2-7
v_gene: TRBV11-2

CDR3nt: TGTGCCAGCAGCTCGGGACTAGCGGGGGGTCAAGAGACCCAGTACTTC
CDR3aa: CASSSGLAGGQETQYF
abundance: .
d_gene: TRBD2
j_gene: TRBJ2-5
v_gene: TRBV7-2

CDR3nt: TGTGCCAGCAGCACGGACACGACTGTCCTTCAGGAGCAGTACTTC
CDR3aa: CASSTDTTVLQEQYF
abundance: few
d_gene: .
j_gene: TRBJ2-7
v_gene: TRBV6-5